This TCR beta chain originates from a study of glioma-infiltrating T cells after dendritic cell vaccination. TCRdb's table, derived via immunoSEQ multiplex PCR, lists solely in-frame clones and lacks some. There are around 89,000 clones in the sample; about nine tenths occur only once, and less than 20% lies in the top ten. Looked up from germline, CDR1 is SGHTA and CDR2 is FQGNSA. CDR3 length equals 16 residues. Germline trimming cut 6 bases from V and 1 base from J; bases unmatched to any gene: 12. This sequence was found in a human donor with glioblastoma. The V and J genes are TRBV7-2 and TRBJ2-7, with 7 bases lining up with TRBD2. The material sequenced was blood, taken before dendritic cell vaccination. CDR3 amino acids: CASRLSASGTSYEQYF. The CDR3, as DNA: TGTGCCAGCAGGCTTAGCGCTAGCGGCACGTCCTACGAGCAGTACTTC.